A single sample gave rise to the 10 T cell receptor beta chains below, sequenced in a study of OX40 agonist ivuxolimab in advanced cancers. Generated by immunoSEQ multiplex PCR, the TCRdb table keeps only in-frame clones and is missing some. The sample has about 14,000 clones, more than 75% seen once. Sequencing used CD4+ or CD8+ T cells sorted from blood, obtained in a trial of the OX40 agonist ivuxolimab. The receptors shown here come from an adult with an advanced solid tumor such as melanoma, head and neck, liver or kidney cancer.

The chain combines TRBV4-1 with TRBJ1-2, with TRBD1 as a possible D gene (5 bases). CDR1 and CDR2 from the germline V gene are MGHRA and YSYEKL. V dropped 0 bases and J dropped 10 bases, with 12 bases sitting between them. This CDR3 has 13 residues. The CDR3 DNA follows: TGCGCCAGCAGCCAAGAGGAGGGGCCCTACTACACCTTC. Its translation is CASSQEEGPYYTF.

This chain connects TRBV7-2 to TRBJ2-7; maybe TRBD2 (6 bases). CDR1 is SGHTA, CDR2 FQGNSA, per germline. The V gene lost 1 base and the J gene lost 3 bases, with 10 bases spanning the gap. The CDR3 is made up of 14 amino acids. CDR3 amino acids: CASSLDMGGYEQYF. CDR3 nucleotides: TGTGCCAGCAGCTTAGATATGGGAGGCTACGAGCAGTACTTC.

J is TRBJ2-2 and V is TRBV4-1; 10 bases are a match to TRBD2. CDR1 and CDR2 from the germline V gene are MGHRA and YSYEKL. V shed 4 bases, J shed 6 bases, and the junction held 5 bases outside the gene matches. The CDR3 has 15 amino acids. CDR3 in DNA: TGCGCCAGCAGCCTAGCGGGGGGCCAATCCGGGGAGCTGTTTTTT. This translates into CASSLAGGQSGELFF.

This clone is medium-sized in the sample. This sequence joins TRBV27 and TRBJ2-7; 8 bases map to TRBD2. CDR3 length: 15 residues. Germline-derived CDR1 and CDR2 are MNHEY and SMNVEV (reference sequence). J was trimmed by 6 bases and V by 4 bases; bases with no gene match: 11. CDR3 residues: CASSSSRGLVGEQYF. The DNA of the CDR3 is TGTGCCAGCAGTTCATCAAGGGGACTAGTAGGCGAGCAGTACTTC.

The genes are TRBV6-5 and TRBJ1-5; possibly TRBD1 for D (5 bases). Germline CDR1 and CDR2: MNHEY and SVGAGI. The CDR3 is 14 amino acids. V was clipped by 7 bases and J by 0 bases, with 10 bases between them. CDR3 sequence reads: CASKGLNSNQPQHF. The CDR3 region has the DNA TGTGCCAGCAAGGGGCTTAATAGCAATCAGCCCCAGCATTTT.

This chain links TRBV6-5 with TRBJ1-1; D remains unclear. V was trimmed by 4 bases and J by 0 bases, leaving 6 bases between them. CDR1 MNHEY and CDR2 SVGAGI come from the germline V gene. This CDR3 contains 13 residues. This chain's CDR3 is CASSWTVNTEAFF. In DNA form, the CDR3 reads TGTGCCAGCAGTTGGACGGTGAACACTGAAGCTTTCTTT.

CDR3 in DNA: TGCGCCAGCAGTTATTTTCTTACGCAACAAAGTCGGGCCAACGTCCTGACTTTC. Amino acids: CASSYFLTQQSRANVLTF. V usage is TRBV23-1 and J usage is TRBJ2-6; D not certain. Being an ORF, TRBV23-1 has a function that is uncertain. The CDR3 runs to 18 residues. V lost 5 bases to trimming and J lost 5 bases, with 22 bases between them.

The chain employs TRBV19 and TRBJ2-1; weak D call: TRBD2 (6 bases). CDR1 is LNHDA, CDR2 SQIVND, per germline (reference sequence). The V gene lost 3 bases and the J gene lost 8 bases, with 8 bases spanning the gap. The CDR3 spans 12 residues. CDR3 DNA sequence: TGTGCCAGTAGTATCGGGGGAGATGAGCAGTTCTTC. It encodes CASSIGGDEQFF.

In its sample, this clone was seen once. The chain carries TRBV4-1 and TRBJ2-5; D ambiguous. This CDR3 is 14 amino acids long. CDR1 and CDR2 (germline): MGHRA, YSYEKL. V lost 1 base and J 0 bases, leaving 6 bases between the germline ends. CDR3 sequence (DNA): TGCGCCAGCAGCCAAGCCAGCCACCAAGAGACCCAGTACTTC. It is translated as CASSQASHQETQYF.

This chain's CDR3 is CASSVGVGNTEAFF. DNA of the CDR3: TGTGCCAGCAGCGTAGGGGTAGGGAACACTGAAGCTTTCTTT. The chain carries TRBV9 and TRBJ1-1; D is unclear. The germline gives CDR1 SGDLS, CDR2 YYNGEE. CDR3 size: 14 residues. Deletions cut 0 bases from V and 1 base from J, with 7 bases between.